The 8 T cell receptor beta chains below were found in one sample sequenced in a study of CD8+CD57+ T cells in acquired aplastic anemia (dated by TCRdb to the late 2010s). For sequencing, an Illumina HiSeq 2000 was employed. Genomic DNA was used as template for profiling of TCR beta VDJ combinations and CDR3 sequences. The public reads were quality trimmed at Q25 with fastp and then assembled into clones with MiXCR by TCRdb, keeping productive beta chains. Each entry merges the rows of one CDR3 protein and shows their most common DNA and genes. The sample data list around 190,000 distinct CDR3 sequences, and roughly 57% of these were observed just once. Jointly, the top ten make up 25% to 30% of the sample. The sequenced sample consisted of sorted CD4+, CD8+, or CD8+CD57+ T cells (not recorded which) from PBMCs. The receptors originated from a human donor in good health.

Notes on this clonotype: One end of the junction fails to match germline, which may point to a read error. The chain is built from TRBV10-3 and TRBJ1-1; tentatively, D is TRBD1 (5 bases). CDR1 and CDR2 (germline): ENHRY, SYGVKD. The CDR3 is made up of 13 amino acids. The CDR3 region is CASSALGVAEAFF. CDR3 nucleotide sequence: TGTGCCAGCAGTGCTCTGGGGGTGGCTGAAGCTTTCTTT.

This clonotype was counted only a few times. The CDR3 region has the DNA TGCAGTGCTCAACCGCGGGACAGGGCCTACAATGAGCAGTTCTTC. Protein product: CSAQPRDRAYNEQFF. The chain has TRBV20-1 and TRBJ2-1; the match to TRBD1 covers 9 bases. With V trimmed by 5 bases and J by 2 bases, 7 bases remained unmatched. The CDR3 sequence is 15 residues long. The germline V gene has CDR1 DFQATT and CDR2 SNEGSKA (reference sequence).

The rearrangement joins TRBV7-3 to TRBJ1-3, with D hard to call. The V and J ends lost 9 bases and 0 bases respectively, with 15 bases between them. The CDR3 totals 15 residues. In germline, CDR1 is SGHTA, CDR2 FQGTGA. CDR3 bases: TGTGCCAGTGGCTTCTTCATATACTCTGGAAACACCATATATTTT. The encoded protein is CASGFFIYSGNTIYF.

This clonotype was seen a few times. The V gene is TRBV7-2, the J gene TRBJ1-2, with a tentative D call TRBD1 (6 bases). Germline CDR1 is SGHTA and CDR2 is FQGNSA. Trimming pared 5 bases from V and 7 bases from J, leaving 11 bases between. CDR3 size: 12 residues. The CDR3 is CASSPEGGGYTF. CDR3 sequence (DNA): TGTGCCAGCAGCCCAGAGGGGGGTGGCTACACCTTC. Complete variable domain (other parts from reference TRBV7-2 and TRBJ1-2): GAGVSQSPSNKVTEKGKDVELRCDPISGHTALYWYRQSLGQGLEFLIYFQGNSAPDKSGLPSDRFSAERTGGSVSTLTIQRTQQEDSAVYLCASSPEGGGYTFGSGTRLTVV.

The CDR3 protein is CASSFTGMNTEAFF. CDR3 sequence (DNA): TGCGCCAGCAGCTTTACGGGGATGAACACTGAAGCTTTCTTT. V is TRBV5-1 and J is TRBJ1-1; D is uncertain. Germline V gene data show CDR1 as SGHRS and CDR2 as YFSETQ. CDR3 length equals 14 residues. Deletions cut 2 bases from V and 0 bases from J, with 8 bases between.

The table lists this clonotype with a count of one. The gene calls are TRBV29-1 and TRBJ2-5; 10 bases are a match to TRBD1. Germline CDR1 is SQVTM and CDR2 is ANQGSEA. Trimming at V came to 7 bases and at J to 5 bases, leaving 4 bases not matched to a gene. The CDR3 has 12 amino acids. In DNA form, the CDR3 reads TGCAGCGGTGGACAGGGGGTGGAGACCCAGTACTTC. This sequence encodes CSGGQGVETQYF. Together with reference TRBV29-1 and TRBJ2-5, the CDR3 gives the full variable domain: SAVISQKPSRDICQRGTSLTIQCQVDSQVTMMFWYRQQPGQSLTLIATANQGSEATYESGFVIDKFPISRPNLTFSTLTVSNMSPEDSSIYLCSGGQGVETQYFGPGTRLLVL.

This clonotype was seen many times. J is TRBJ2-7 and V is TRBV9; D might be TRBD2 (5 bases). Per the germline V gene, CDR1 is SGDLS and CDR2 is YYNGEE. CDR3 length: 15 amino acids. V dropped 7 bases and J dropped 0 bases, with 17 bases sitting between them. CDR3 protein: CASPPRRAYSYEQYF. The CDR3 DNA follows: TGTGCCAGCCCCCCGAGGCGGGCCTACTCCTACGAGCAGTACTTC.

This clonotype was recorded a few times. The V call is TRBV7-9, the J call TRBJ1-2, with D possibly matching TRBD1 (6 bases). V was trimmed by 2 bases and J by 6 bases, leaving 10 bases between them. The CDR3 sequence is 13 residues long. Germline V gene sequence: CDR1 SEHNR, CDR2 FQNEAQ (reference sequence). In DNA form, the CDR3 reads TGTGCCAGCAGCTTAACAGGGCCGGATGGCTACACCTTC. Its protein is CASSLTGPDGYTF.